The 28 T cell receptor beta chains below come from one sample, sequenced in a study of tissue T cells after allogeneic stem cell transplantation. Libraries were prepared by immunoSEQ multiplex PCR; TCRdb keeps only in-frame clonotypes and omits some of them. The repertoire holds around 51,000 clones, with about three quarters as singletons. The specimen was sorted cells pooled from one or two spleens. All receptors derive from a pool of C57BL/6 mice in good health.

With regard to this clone: Here the gene names and germline are mouse. The read stops 1 residue short of the end of the CDR3; the missing end is completed from the germline J gene. V is TRBV26 and J is TRBJ2-4, with D possibly being TRBD1 (6 bases). The V and J ends lost 4 bases and 4 bases respectively, with 6 bases between them. The germline gives CDR1 KGHPV, CDR2 FQNQEV (reference sequence). The CDR3 extends over 12 amino acids. The DNA read from the CDR3 is TGTGCCAGCAGTCGGGACAAAAACACCTTGTAC. Amino acid sequence: CASSRDKNTLY. The CDR3 as a whole reads CASSRDKNTLYF.

On this clone itself: Mouse gene names apply. The read gets to within 1 residue of the CDR3 end, and the germline J gene fills in the rest. The V and J genes are TRBV31 and TRBJ1-3, with D unresolved. Per the germline V gene, CDR1 is GKSSPN and CDR2 is SITVG. Trimming shortened V by 0 bases and J by 0 bases, and 6 bases separated the two germline ends. The CDR3 has 14 amino acids. CDR3: CAWSLDNSGNTLYF. Partial CDR3 DNA: TGTGCCTGGAGTCTAGACAATTCTGGAAATACGCTCTAT.

On this clone: Genes and germline come from the mouse. The read is 1 residue too short to cover the CDR3 end, so that end is filled in from the germline J gene. V and J are TRBV13-2 and TRBJ1-6; 8 bases align to TRBD1. TRBJ1-6 belongs to the ORF category, with a function that is uncertain. CDR1 is NNHNN, CDR2 SYGAGS, per germline (reference sequence). The CDR3 totals 14 residues. J was trimmed by 10 bases and V by 1 base; bases with no gene match: 4. Partial CDR3 DNA: TGTGCCAGCGGTGATCGACAGGGGAGATCGCCCCTCTAC. Translating gives CASGDRQGRSPLY. The entire CDR3 is CASGDRQGRSPLYF.

For this clone: Genes and germline come from the mouse. The read terminates 1 residue ahead of where the CDR3 ends, so the germline J gene completes it. This chain connects TRBV20 to TRBJ1-2; 8 nucleotides agree with TRBD1. Germline V gene data show CDR1 as GFQATS and CDR2 as STVNSAI. The V gene end was trimmed by 6 bases and the J gene end by 0 bases; junction bases not matched to a gene: 3. CDR3 length equals 13 residues. The CDR3 reads CGANRGSNSDYTF. The sequenced part of the CDR3 DNA is TGTGGTGCGAACAGGGGGTCAAACTCCGACTACACC.

As to this clone: Mouse names are used for the genes. Read data end 1 residue before the CDR3 end; the end is taken from the germline J gene. The V gene is TRBV3, the J gene TRBJ2-1; unclear D gene. CDR3 length equals 15 residues. CDR1 and CDR2 (germline): SNHLY, FYNGKV (reference sequence). V lost 1 base to trimming and J lost 1 base, with 8 bases between them. CDR3 bases read: TGTGCCAGCAGCTTAGAGGGCAGAAACTATGCTGAGCAGTTC. Translation: CASSLEGRNYAEQF. The whole CDR3 protein is CASSLEGRNYAEQFF.

In this sample, this clone turned up a few times. Gene names are mouse gene names. The read ends 1 residue before the CDR3 terminus; that terminus is restored from the germline J gene. The V call is TRBV29, the J call TRBJ2-2; tentatively, D is TRBD1 (6 bases). This CDR3 spans 13 amino acids. Trimming pared 6 bases from V and 1 base from J, leaving 6 bases between. Per the germline V gene, CDR1 is MSHET and CDR2 is SYDVDS. CDR3 bases read: TGTGCTAGCAGACAGGGAAACACCGGGCAGCTCTAC. It encodes CASRQGNTGQLY. The whole CDR3 protein is CASRQGNTGQLYF.

As concerns this clone: Genes and germline are mouse. The DNA ends 1 residue before the CDR3 does, and the rest of the CDR3 is filled in from the germline J gene. This chain joins TRBV17 and TRBJ2-1, with 10 bases aligning to TRBD1. There are 14 residues in the CDR3. With V trimmed by 5 bases and J by 6 bases, 4 bases remained unmatched. Germline V gene lookup returns CDR1 MNHDT and CDR2 YYDKIL. CDR3 DNA (partial): TGTGCTAGCAGTCGACAGGGGGCGGGTGCTGAGCAGTTC. Translation gives CASSRQGAGAEQF. The CDR3 as a whole reads CASSRQGAGAEQFF.

This clone was detected only a few times. Genes and germline are mouse. With the read ending 1 residue before the CDR3 end, the germline J gene is used to fill in that end. This rearrangement joins TRBV13-2 to TRBJ2-7; D tentatively reads TRBD1 or TRBD2 (6 bases each). The V gene lost 0 bases and the J gene lost 7 bases, with 14 bases spanning the gap. The germline CDR1 and CDR2 sequences are NNHNN and SYGAGS (reference sequence). This CDR3 contains 14 residues. Partial CDR3 DNA: TGTGCCAGCGGTGATGTTACGGGGGCGGGGGAACAGTAC. It is translated as CASGDVTGAGEQY. The whole CDR3 is CASGDVTGAGEQYF.

About this clone itself: Gene names denote mouse genes. Partial CDR3 DNA: TGTGCCAGCGGTGTTTCACTGGGGGAAACGCTGTAT. Translating it yields CASGVSLGETLY. The full CDR3 is CASGVSLGETLYF. The chain uses TRBV13-2 and TRBJ2-3; TRBD2 agrees at 7 bases. The read ends 1 residue shy of where the CDR3 ends; the end is completed using the germline J gene. Germline V lookup: CDR1 NNHNN, CDR2 SYGAGS (reference sequence). This CDR3 region has 13 residues. J was trimmed by 6 bases and V by 3 bases; bases with no gene match: 4.

This clone was recorded only once. These gene names are mouse names. The observed sequence ends 1 residue before the CDR3 terminus, with the missing tail filled in from the germline J gene. The genes are TRBV13-1 and TRBJ2-7; D perhaps matches TRBD1 (6 bases). Germline V lookup: CDR1 NSHNY, CDR2 SYGAGN. The CDR3 runs 16 residues. Trimming stripped 0 bases from V and 0 bases from J, with 13 bases between. The sequenced part of the CDR3 DNA is TGTGCCAGCAGTGATGAAAAGGGGACAATCTCCTATGAACAGTAC. This codes for CASSDEKGTISYEQY. In full, the CDR3 is CASSDEKGTISYEQYF.

This clone was seen just once. Genes here carry mouse names. The sequence runs out 1 residue before the end of the CDR3; the remainder is reconstructed from the germline J gene. The V and J genes are TRBV31 and TRBJ2-1, with TRBD2 matching 10 bases. After removal of 1 base from V and 3 bases from J, the junction contained 0 bases not matched to a gene. Germline V gene lookup returns CDR1 GKSSPN and CDR2 SITVG. The CDR3 spans 14 residues. The CDR3 bases that were read are TGTGCCTGGAGTCGGGACTGGGGCTATGCTGAGCAGTTC. Translation: CAWSRDWGYAEQF. The whole CDR3 region reads CAWSRDWGYAEQFF. The full variable domain, in which reference TRBV31 and TRBJ2-1 provide the parts outside the CDR3, is AQTIHQWPVAEIKAVGSPLSLGCTIKGKSSPNLYWYWQATGGTLQQLFYSITVGQVESVVQLNLSASRPKDDQFILSTEKLLLSHSGFYLCAWSRDWGYAEQFFGPGTRLTVL.

With respect to this clone: Germline and genes: mouse. The read ends 1 residue before the CDR3 terminus; that terminus is restored from the germline J gene. The rearrangement joins TRBV16 to TRBJ2-7; D uncertain. This CDR3 contains 15 residues. V was pared by 0 bases and J by 0 bases, with 9 bases between. Germline V gene data show CDR1 as SGHSA and CDR2 as FRNQAP. Partial CDR3 DNA: TGTGCAAGCAGCTTAGAAGAGGGCCTCTCCTATGAACAGTAC. It yields the protein CASSLEEGLSYEQY. The full CDR3 reads CASSLEEGLSYEQYF.

A note on this clone: Gene names refer to mouse genes. The read terminates 1 residue before the CDR3 end, so the remaining end is supplied by the germline J gene. V usage is TRBV30 and J usage is TRBJ2-5, with no clear D. This CDR3 is 8 amino acids long. V was trimmed by 8 bases and J by 3 bases, leaving 0 bases between them. Germline V gene lookup returns CDR1 SQVVS and CDR2 ANEGSEA. CDR3 sequence reads: CSQDTQYF. The DNA read from the CDR3 is TGTAGTCAAGACACCCAGTAC.

To note about this clone: The genes and germline here are from mouse. Read data end 1 residue before the CDR3 end; the end is taken from the germline J gene. This chain connects TRBV14 to TRBJ2-4, with 9 bases fitting TRBD1. The J segment lost 3 bases and the V segment lost 4 bases, leaving 3 bases of the junction unmatched. There are 14 residues in the CDR3. CDR1 SGHDT and CDR2 FRDEAV come from the germline V gene. The CDR3 DNA, read in part, is TGTGCCAGCAGTCGGGACAGGGAACAAAACACCTTGTAC. It translates to CASSRDREQNTLY. The entire CDR3 protein is CASSRDREQNTLYF.

Concerning this clone itself: Gene names follow the mouse nomenclature. The missing CDR3 end, 1 residue past where the read stops, is filled in from the germline J gene. The chain is built from TRBV3 and TRBJ2-7, with 11 bases lining up with TRBD2. V dropped 6 bases and J dropped 0; count of bases not matched to a gene: 4. Germline loops: CDR1 SNHLY, CDR2 FYNGKV (reference sequence). The CDR3 runs 15 residues. This CDR3 is CASSRDWGSSYEQYF. CDR3 bases read: TGTGCCAGCAGTCGGGACTGGGGGAGCTCCTATGAACAGTAC.

This clone was observed a few times. Gene names and germline refer to mouse. Coverage ceases 1 residue before the CDR3 finishes, and the germline J gene fills in the end. The rearrangement uses TRBV31 and TRBJ1-4; 10 bases are a match to TRBD1. V shed 7 bases, J shed 5 bases, and the junction held 4 bases outside the gene matches. Germline CDR1 GKSSPN, CDR2 SITVG. The CDR3 covers 13 residues. Partial CDR3 DNA: TGTGCCTCCTCGGGACAGGGGAACGAAAGATTATTT. Protein sequence: CASSGQGNERLF. The CDR3 reads in full as CASSGQGNERLFF.

As to this clone: The genes and germline here are from mouse. The CDR3 goes on 1 residue after the read ends, and that part is filled in from the germline J gene. The chain uses TRBV13-3 and TRBJ1-3; 8 nucleotides line up with TRBD1. This CDR3 contains 14 residues. The ends lost 2 bases at V and 4 bases at J; junction bases unmatched: 2. From germline, CDR1 is NNHDY and CDR2 SYVADS. CDR3 amino acids: CASSDRGRGNTLYF. The DNA read from the CDR3 is TGTGCCAGCAGTGACAGGGGGCGAGGAAATACGCTCTAT. Supplemented by reference TRBV13-3 and TRBJ1-3, the full variable domain reads EAAVTQSPRSKVAVTGGKVTLSCHQTNNHDYMYWYRQDTGHGLRLIHYSYVADSTEKGDIPDGYKASRPSQENFSLILELASLSQTAVYFCASSDRGRGNTLYFGEGSRLIVV.

Concerning this clone: Any gene name here is a mouse gene name. The DNA ends 1 residue before the CDR3 does, and the rest of the CDR3 is filled in from the germline J gene. V usage is TRBV2 and J usage is TRBJ1-2; 7 nucleotides match TRBD1. The V and J ends lost 0 bases and 0 bases, in that order; junction bases with no gene match: 4. Germline CDR1 is LGHNA and CDR2 is YSYQKL. The CDR3 has 16 residues. CDR3 bases read: TGTGCCAGCAGCCAAGACGGGACAGATGCAAACTCCGACTACACC. Translating gives CASSQDGTDANSDYT. The whole CDR3 protein is CASSQDGTDANSDYTF.

To note about this clone: The genes are named according to mouse. The sequence runs out 1 residue before the end of the CDR3; the remainder is reconstructed from the germline J gene. The chain links TRBV3 to TRBJ2-4, with 11 bases identical to TRBD2. The CDR3 is 17 amino acids. V shed 4 bases and J 1 base; nucleotides not matched to a gene: 7. CDR1 and CDR2 from the germline V gene are SNHLY and FYNGKV (reference sequence). CDR3 amino acids: CASSSGTGGGGQNTLYF. Partial CDR3 DNA: TGTGCCAGCAGCTCCGGGACTGGGGGAGGGGGTCAAAACACCTTGTAC.

About this clone itself: Any gene name here is a mouse gene name. The missing CDR3 end, 1 residue past where the read stops, is filled in from the germline J gene. The chain is built from TRBV5 and TRBJ2-3, with D possibly TRBD2 on 7 matching bases. There are 17 residues in the CDR3. V was trimmed by 2 bases and J by 0 bases, leaving 15 bases between them. CDR1 and CDR2 (germline): LGHNA, YNLKQL (reference sequence). The DNA read from the CDR3 is TGTGCCAGCAGCCAAACCCGGGGGGCTTATAGTGCAGAAACGCTGTAT. Its translation is CASSQTRGAYSAETLY. The full CDR3 is CASSQTRGAYSAETLYF.

This clone was seen just once. Genes and germline come from the mouse. The CDR3 is cut off 1 residue early in the read; its end comes from the germline J gene. The chain carries TRBV20 and TRBJ1-4; D gene uncertain. The CDR3 has 12 amino acids. Between the trimmed V and J ends, which lost 1 base and 0 bases, there was a span of 0 bases. In germline, CDR1 is GFQATS, CDR2 STVNSAI. The DNA read from the CDR3 is TGTGGTGCTAGGGTTTCCAACGAAAGATTATTT. This encodes CGARVSNERLF. The CDR3 reads in full as CGARVSNERLFF.

Regarding this clone: The gene names here belong to mouse. The read finishes 1 residue shy of the CDR3 end, and the germline J gene is used to complete it. The rearrangement joins TRBV1 to TRBJ2-2, with D possibly being TRBD1 (5 bases). The ends were cut back, 5 bases at V and 1 base at J, with 8 bases in the middle. Germline V gene data show CDR1 as NSQYPW and CDR2 as LRSPGD (reference sequence). The CDR3 is 14 residues long. Partial CDR3 DNA: TGCACCTGCAGTTCCAGGGAAAACACCGGGCAGCTCTAC. This sequence encodes CTCSSRENTGQLY. The whole CDR3 reads CTCSSRENTGQLYF.

This clone has only a few counts. Mouse gene names and germline throughout. The read stops 1 residue short of the end of the CDR3; the missing end is completed from the germline J gene. The rearrangement links TRBV29 to TRBJ2-2, with 9 bases that match TRBD1. V dropped 6 bases and J dropped 1; count of bases not matched to a gene: 3. The CDR3 runs 15 residues. The germline V gene encodes CDR1 MSHET and CDR2 SYDVDS. This CDR3 is CASRGTGINTGQLYF. Incomplete CDR3 DNA: TGTGCTAGCAGAGGGACAGGGATAAACACCGGGCAGCTCTAC.

On this clone: Mouse gene names apply. The sequenced fragment ends 1 residue before the CDR3 boundary, so the rest is inferred from the germline J gene. This rearrangement joins TRBV31 to TRBJ2-3; the D is unclear. In germline, CDR1 is GKSSPN, CDR2 SITVG. The CDR3 contains 14 residues. V was shortened by 1 base and J by 0 bases, with 8 bases between the two germline ends. CDR3 protein: CAWSHSTSAETLYF. The sequenced CDR3 bases are TGTGCCTGGAGTCACAGTACTAGTGCAGAAACGCTGTAT.

In regard to this clone: These gene names are mouse names. The CDR3 end is not reached by the read, which stops 1 residue before it; the germline J gene fills it in. This chain uses TRBV13-3 with TRBJ2-3; D is unclear. CDR3 length equals 12 residues. Per the germline V gene, CDR1 is NNHDY and CDR2 is SYVADS. V lost 2 bases and J lost 1, with 2 bases in between. This CDR3 is CASSEGAETLYF. The sequenced part of the CDR3 DNA is TGTGCCAGCAGTGAAGGTGCAGAAACGCTGTAT.

With regard to this clone: Genes and germline are mouse. The read terminates 1 residue before the CDR3 end, so the remaining end is supplied by the germline J gene. The chain is built from TRBV20 and TRBJ2-4, with D unresolved. V shed 1 base and J shed 0 bases, with 2 bases lying between them. Germline-derived CDR1 and CDR2 are GFQATS and STVNSAI. This CDR3 spans 12 amino acids. Incomplete CDR3 DNA: TGTGGTGCTAGGGCGAGTCAAAACACCTTGTAC. It codes for CGARASQNTLY. The CDR3 in full is CGARASQNTLYF.

Worth noting for this clone: Mouse germline and gene names are used. The read terminates 1 residue ahead of where the CDR3 ends, so the germline J gene completes it. This chain joins TRBV13-2 and TRBJ2-1; TRBD2 might be the D (6 bases). There are 16 residues in the CDR3. The germline V gene encodes CDR1 NNHNN and CDR2 SYGAGS (reference sequence). The ends were cut back, 0 bases at V and 1 base at J, with 11 bases in the middle. The CDR3 reads CASGDALGRNYAEQFF. Partial CDR3 DNA: TGTGCCAGCGGTGATGCCCTGGGGAGAAACTATGCTGAGCAGTTC.

Remarks on this clone: Mouse names are used for the genes. The CDR3 reads CTCSAAGQNTEVFF. The CDR3 DNA, read in part, is TGCACCTGCAGTGCAGCCGGACAAAACACAGAAGTCTTC. This chain joins TRBV1 and TRBJ1-1; D might be TRBD1 (5 bases). The read terminates 1 residue ahead of where the CDR3 ends, so the germline J gene completes it. Trimming removed 1 base at V and 1 base at J, with 7 bases between. CDR3 length: 14 amino acids. Germline lookup yields CDR1 NSQYPW and CDR2 LRSPGD (reference sequence). The full variable domain, rest sourced from reference TRBV1 and TRBJ1-1, is VTLLEQNPRWRLVPRGQAVNLRCILKNSQYPWMSWYQQDLQKQLQWLFTLRSPGDKEVKSLPGADYLATRVTDTELRLQVANMSQGRTLYCTCSAAGQNTEVFFGKGTRLTVV.